This T cell receptor (beta chain) was recorded in a study of neurological immune-mediated disorders. Study results and caveats: Among 34 multiple sclerosis patients, 18 had repertoires that phylogenetic grouping placed in one related-CDR3 cluster, a possible signature. For the multiple sclerosis repertoire cluster, no association with any clinical or MRI feature was found.

The CDR3 runs to 14 residues. Germline CDR1 reads SGHRS; CDR2 reads YFSETQ. Trimming removed 0 bases from V and 8 bases from J; junction bases left unmatched: 5. Many counts were recorded for this clonotype. The antigen is unknown. The cDNA was synthesized by 5'RACE incorporating 10-nucleotide random UMIs. TCRdb re-analysed the 5' RACE reads in MiXCR, keeping a single row per CDR3 protein. There are some 78,000 distinct CDR3 sequences in the sample; just over 5% occur only once, and less than 2.5% lies in the top ten. The unsorted libraries were made from 2 million PBMCs kept at -80 C. The chain uses TRBV5-1 and TRBJ2-1, with 7 bases that match TRBD1. The receptor was derived from a woman aged 25 to 39 with multiple sclerosis. Material: PBMCs. CDR3 protein: CASSLVETGHEQFF. The CDR3 region has the DNA TGCGCCAGCAGCTTGGTGGAGACAGGGCATGAGCAGTTCTTC.